The rows below give T cell receptor beta chains drawn from one sample of a study of shared clonotypes between healthy human individuals. Some clones are missing from TCRdb's copy, which holds only in-frame ones; the method was immunoSEQ multiplex PCR. The table has 650,000 to 800,000 clones, 55% to 75% seen once. Specimen: memory CD4+ T cells sorted from blood. The receptors come from a woman aged 25-40 years in good health. Both conserved end residues are part of each CDR3. D genes are given only for firm matches. Expanded clones are given a class, and other clones once, few, many or no size at all.

D gene | J gene | CDR3 length | clone size | V gene | CDR3 protein | CDR3 DNA
TRBD2 | TRBJ2-7 | 16 | - | TRBV7-9 | CASSSWTSGRNYEQYF | TGTGCCAGCAGCTCATGGACTAGCGGGAGAAACTACGAGCAGTACTTC
- | TRBJ1-1 | 16 | - | TRBV18 | CASSPEDPATGTEAFF | TGTGCCAGCTCACCAGAGGACCCCGCTACGGGCACTGAAGCTTTCTTT
TRBD2 | TRBJ2-7 | 14 | - | TRBV10-3 | CAISAGGSSYEQYF | TGTGCCATCAGTGCCGGGGGGAGCTCCTACGAGCAGTACTTC
TRBD1 | TRBJ2-2 | 17 | many | TRBV7-9 | CASSAGPRTGLAGELFF | TGTGCCAGCAGCGCGGGCCCCAGGACAGGACTGGCCGGGGAGCTGTTTTTT
TRBD2 | TRBJ2-1 | 16 | - | TRBV2 | CASTHSGRALENEQFF | TGTGCCAGCACCCATAGCGGGAGGGCCCTAGAAAATGAGCAGTTCTTC
- | TRBJ1-4 | 16 | - | TRBV4-1 | CASSQRTAGGNEKLFF | TGCGCCAGCAGCCAACGGACAGCCGGAGGTAATGAAAAACTGTTTTTT
- | TRBJ2-7 | 13 | many | TRBV15 | CATSREGVPEQYF | TGTGCCACCAGCAGAGAAGGGGTCCCCGAGCAGTACTTC
- | TRBJ2-7 | 11 | many | TRBV5-6 | CASSTVYEQYF | TGTGCCAGCAGCACGGTCTACGAGCAGTACTTC
TRBD2 | TRBJ2-6 | 18 | - | TRBV15 | CATSSRASGLSGANVLTF | TGTGCCACCAGCAGTAGGGCTAGCGGACTCTCTGGGGCCAACGTCCTGACTTTC
TRBD2 | TRBJ2-3 | 17 | - | TRBV7-2 | CASSSLASGSRLNTQYF | TGTGCCAGCAGTTCGCTTGCTAGCGGGAGCCGACTAAATACGCAGTATTTT
- | TRBJ2-2 | 16 | - | TRBV12-5 | CASGLVLGVNTGELFF | TGTGCTAGTGGTTTGGTATTAGGAGTGAACACCGGGGAGCTGTTTTTT
TRBD2 | TRBJ2-7 | 14 | few | TRBV6-1 | CASRTSWYSYEQYF | TGTGCCAGCCGGACTAGCTGGTACTCCTACGAGCAGTACTTC
- | TRBJ2-5 | 13 | once | TRBV19 | CASSSQGRETQYF | TGTGCCAGTAGTAGCCAGGGTCGAGAGACCCAGTACTTC
- | TRBJ2-7 | 13 | - | TRBV28 | CASSSVQSYEQYF | TGTGCCAGCAGCTCGGTACAATCCTACGAGCAGTACTTC
TRBD1 | TRBJ1-1 | 14 | - | TRBV7-2 | CASSPRQGRTEAFF | TGTGCCAGCAGCCCAAGACAGGGACGGACTGAAGCTTTCTTT
TRBD1 | TRBJ1-5 | 14 | - | TRBV28 | CASSDRTGGQPQHF | TGTGCCAGCAGTGATCGGACAGGGGGTCAGCCCCAGCATTTT
- | TRBJ2-3 | 16 | - | TRBV9 | CASSARRGPGTDTQYF | TGTGCCAGCAGCGCCCGCCGGGGACCCGGCACAGATACGCAGTATTTT
- | TRBJ2-5 | 14 | - | TRBV29-1 | CSVAPSATQETQYF | TGCAGCGTTGCCCCTAGCGCGACTCAAGAGACCCAGTACTTC
- | TRBJ2-6 | 13 | - | TRBV5-4 | CASSWTGANVLTF | TGTGCCAGCAGCTGGACTGGGGCCAACGTCCTGACTTTC
- | TRBJ2-1 | 17 | few | TRBV1 | CTSSQGSGTKLWNEQFF | TGCACCAGCAGCCAAGGATCCGGGACCAAACTCTGGAATGAGCAGTTCTTC
TRBD2 | TRBJ2-7 | 14 | - | TRBV7-2 | CASSSYGRSYEQYF | TGTGCCAGCAGCTCCTACGGGAGGTCCTACGAGCAGTACTTC
TRBD2 | TRBJ2-7 | 16 | few | TRBV7-6 | CASSLAGGRGSYEQYF | TGTGCCAGCAGCTTAGCGGGCGGGAGAGGTTCCTACGAGCAGTACTTC
TRBD2 | TRBJ2-5 | 19 | - | TRBV4-1 | CASSQGYRLAGGVGETQYF | TGCGCCAGCAGCCAAGGGTACCGTCTAGCGGGAGGGGTTGGAGAGACCCAGTACTTC
- | TRBJ2-5 | 12 | few | TRBV4-2 | CASSQETETQYF | TGTGCCAGCAGCCAAGAGACGGAGACCCAGTACTTC
- | TRBJ2-7 | 13 | - | TRBV10-1 | CASSGGRTYEQYF | TGCGCCAGCAGTGGGGGACGGACCTACGAGCAGTACTTC
TRBD1 | TRBJ1-1 | 14 | - | TRBV5-1 | CASSPTGVSTEAFF | TGCGCCAGCAGCCCAACAGGGGTGAGCACTGAAGCTTTCTTT
TRBD2 | TRBJ2-1 | 14 | once | TRBV18 | CASSRLAGENEQFF | TGTGCCAGCTCGCGTCTAGCGGGGGAGAATGAGCAGTTCTTC
- | TRBJ1-5 | 15 | - | TRBV28 | CASSYGSRRNQPQHF | TGTGCCAGCAGTTATGGGTCCAGGCGCAATCAGCCCCAGCATTTT
TRBD1 | TRBJ1-3 | 17 | - | TRBV28 | CASSPRGTGNSGNTIYF | TGTGCCAGCAGTCCACGCGGGACAGGGAACTCTGGAAACACCATATATTTT
- | TRBJ1-1 | 15 | - | TRBV7-9 | CASSPRGGQGTEAFF | TGTGCCAGCAGCCCGCGCGGTGGGCAAGGCACTGAAGCTTTCTTT
- | TRBJ2-6 | 13 | once | TRBV28 | CASRQSGANVLTF | TGTGCCAGCAGGCAGTCTGGGGCCAACGTCCTGACTTTC